This paragraph covers one T cell receptor (beta chain) sequence. What it binds is not known. This sample was included in a study of cytomegalovirus exposure and HLA in healthy donors. 13 Jbeta primers and 60 Vbeta primers were used for the PCR. This table comes from immunoSEQ multiplex PCR, and its TCRdb copy is limited to in-frame clones, with some not included. The table shows around 180,000 clones, with over 75% occurring only once. Findings of the study overall: A highly shared variant cluster was judged a likely technical artifact. By a later analysis, the bulk of CMV-associated TCR beta chains appeared HLA-restricted. Rates of TCR association differed by HLA locus in a later analysis, with DRB1 highest and HLA-C lowest. Earlier results showed most TCR beta V segments being productive about 87% or about 30% of the time.

The sequencing sample was made of PBMCs. The TCR originated in a woman in her fifties or sixties in good health and CMV-seronegative.

For the CDR3, the DNA is TGTGCCAGCAGTTACTCATACAGGTCTGATGAAAAACTGTTTTTT. Its protein product is CASSYSYRSDEKLFF. The chain has TRBV6-5 and TRBJ1-4; a weak D match, TRBD1 (5 bases). The V and J ends lost 0 bases and 6 bases respectively, with 11 bases between them. The CDR3 has 15 amino acids. CDR1 and CDR2 (germline): MNHEY, SVGAGI.